The 8 T cell receptor beta chains presented below share a single source sample, sequenced in a study of cytomegalovirus exposure and HLA in healthy donors. Vbeta (60) and Jbeta (13) primers were used in the PCR. Sequenced by immunoSEQ multiplex PCR; TCRdb stores in-frame clones only, minus some. The sample lists over 100,000 clones, almost 80% seen once, with about 1.5% in the top ten. Sequencing input: PBMCs. Every receptor here comes from a female donor in good health and CMV-seronegative.

J is TRBJ1-6 and V is TRBV27, with D possibly being TRBD1 (5 bases). The CDR3 runs to 21 residues. The germline V gene has CDR1 MNHEY and CDR2 SMNVEV (reference sequence). The V end was cut by 2 bases, the J end by 1 base, with 24 bases between. CDR3 region: CASSLASGLILRGSYNSPLHF. The CDR3 DNA is TGTGCCAGCAGTTTAGCTTCGGGACTAATTCTACGGGGATCCTATAATTCACCCCTCCACTTT.

The chain combines TRBV10-3 with TRBJ1-1; 9 nucleotides line up with TRBD1. This CDR3 contains 15 residues. Germline CDR1 reads ENHRY; CDR2 reads SYGVKD. V shed 11 bases and J 0 bases; nucleotides not matched to a gene: 10. The CDR3 DNA follows: TGTGCCTCCCGGGACAGGGCAAGTATGAACACTGAAGCTTTCTTT. Protein: CASRDRASMNTEAFF.

The chain joins TRBV19 to TRBJ2-7; D is possibly TRBD2 (5 bases). The CDR3 contains 16 residues. Germline V gene data show CDR1 as LNHDA and CDR2 as SQIVND (reference sequence). V lost 4 bases and J lost 0, with 16 bases in between. The CDR3 sequence is CASSNPRGGASYEQYF. The CDR3 coding sequence is TGTGCCAGTAGTAATCCCCGTGGAGGCGCCTCCTACGAGCAGTACTTC.

The chain combines TRBV5-1 with TRBJ1-4; perhaps TRBD1 as D (5 bases). There are 14 residues in the CDR3. The V end was cut by 4 bases, the J end by 3 bases, with 10 bases between. CDR1 is SGHRS and CDR2 is YFSETQ in the germline V gene. The CDR3 sequence is CASSGPGSNEKLFF. For the CDR3, the DNA is TGCGCCAGCAGCGGCCCAGGGTCTAATGAAAAACTGTTTTTT.

V and J are TRBV11-2 and TRBJ2-3, with 8 bases aligning to TRBD1. This CDR3 region has 14 residues. In germline, CDR1 is SGHAT, CDR2 FQNNGV. After removal of 3 bases from V and 9 bases from J, the junction contained 8 bases not matched to a gene. The CDR3 DNA is TGTGCCAGCAGCTTGGGGCAGGGGGCGCGAACGCAGTATTTT. Its translation is CASSLGQGARTQYF.

The V and J genes are TRBV19 and TRBJ1-2, with 8 bases identical to TRBD1. The CDR3 sequence is 14 residues long. Germline V CDR1 and CDR2: LNHDA, SQIVND (reference sequence). Trimming took 5 bases from V and 0 from J; bases not matched to a gene: 2. The CDR3 protein is CASSLQGANYGYTF. The CDR3 nucleotides read TGTGCCAGTAGTTTACAGGGGGCTAACTATGGCTACACCTTC.

This chain joins TRBV9 and TRBJ2-3, with 7 bases matching TRBD2. This CDR3 region has 15 residues. The junction had 3 bases not matched to a gene; V was cut back by 0 bases and J by 2 bases. Germline CDR1 and CDR2: SGDLS and YYNGEE. The CDR3 region is CASSVGGSNTDTQYF. DNA of the CDR3: TGTGCCAGCAGCGTAGGCGGGAGTAACACAGATACGCAGTATTTT.

This chain links TRBV21-1 with TRBJ2-1; no check of the table's D call, TRBD2, against the DNA was made. TRBV21-1 is given as a pseudogene. The CDR3 loop spans 19 amino acids. CDR3: CASSKFKERELEGANEQFF. CDR3 nucleotides: TGTGCCAGCAGCAAGTTCAAGGAGCGGGAGTTAGAGGGGGCCAATGAGCAGTTCTTC.